This T cell receptor beta chain was recovered during a study of cytomegalovirus exposure and HLA in healthy donors. PCR employed 60 Vbeta and 13 Jbeta primers. Generated by immunoSEQ multiplex PCR, the TCRdb table keeps only in-frame clones and is missing some. Among roughly 100,000 clones listed, about 71% were seen once. CDR1 is SGDLS, CDR2 YYNGEE, per germline. CDR3 length: 15 residues. The junction had 6 bases not matched to a gene; V was cut back by 0 bases and J by 7 bases. The TCR comes from a woman between 45 and 65 years old in good health and CMV-seronegative. The sample consisted of PBMCs. J is TRBJ2-1 and V is TRBV9; 8 bases line up with TRBD2. The CDR3 sequence: CASSVDSGIGNEQFF. In nucleotides, the CDR3 is TGTGCCAGCAGCGTAGATAGCGGGATAGGGAATGAGCAGTTCTTC.